The rows below give T cell receptor beta chains drawn from one sample of a study of T cells in localized non-small cell lung cancer. The data were produced by immunoSEQ multiplex PCR, yet TCRdb's version contains in-frame clones alone and is incomplete. The sample consists of tens of thousands of clones, roughly 78% of them appearing once. The specimen comprised peripheral blood, sampled before any cancer treatment. The receptors here all came from a male donor aged 60 or over with stage III squamous cell lung carcinoma. Both conserved end residues are part of each CDR3. The D gene is left open where the match is weak. Clone size, where shown, is once, few, many, or a class for clones that have expanded.

d_gene	len	j_gene	v_gene	abundance	CDR3nt	CDR3aa
TRBD1	15	TRBJ1-2	TRBV7-3	NA	TGTGCCAGCAACGACCCGGGACAGGGGCTTAGAGGCTACACCTTC	CASNDPGQGLRGYTF
NA	13	TRBJ2-1	TRBV19	once	TGTGCCAGTAGTGGGACCCATTACAATGAGCAGTTCTTC	CASSGTHYNEQFF
NA	13	TRBJ2-1	TRBV28	few	TGTGCCAGCAGTTTAGTTGCGGGATCCATGCAGTTCTTC	CASSLVAGSMQFF
TRBD2	16	TRBJ2-3	TRBV5-4	NA	TGTGCCAGCACCCCTAGGGCGGGAGTTATCACAGATACGCAGTATTTT	CASTPRAGVITDTQYF
NA	15	TRBJ2-4	TRBV11-2	NA	TGTGCCAGCAGCCGGGACGGTATAGCCAAAAACATTCAGTACTTC	CASSRDGIAKNIQYF
TRBD2	15	TRBJ2-7	TRBV7-2	NA	TGTGCCAGCAGCTCGGAGCGGGGGGGGGCCTACGAGCAGTACTTC	CASSSERGGAYEQYF
TRBD2	17	TRBJ2-2	TRBV27	NA	TGTGCCAGCAGTCCGGGACTAGCGGGGGGAGGGGCCGGGGAGCTGTTTTTT	CASSPGLAGGGAGELFF
NA	13	TRBJ2-7	TRBV27	NA	TGTGCCAGCAGGCCAGAATCCCGCTACGAGCAGTACTTC	CASRPESRYEQYF
TRBD1	14	TRBJ1-1	TRBV6-5	NA	TGTGCCAGCATTCGGGACAGGGGGTACACTGAAGCTTTCTTT	CASIRDRGYTEAFF
TRBD2	17	TRBJ2-4	TRBV9	NA	TGTGCCAGCAGCGCTTCCCTGAGCGGGAGGGCCCAGGACATTCAGTACTTC	CASSASLSGRAQDIQYF
NA	14	TRBJ2-7	TRBV30	once	TGTGCCTGGAACGGACCTCGAGTCGGCTACGAGCAGTACTTC	CAWNGPRVGYEQYF
NA	14	TRBJ2-2	TRBV11-2	few	TGTGCCAGCAGCTTAACTCAGATTAGCGGGGAGCTGTTTTTT	CASSLTQISGELFF
NA	11	TRBJ1-2	TRBV20-1	few	TGCAGCCCGGGGCTCGAGGATGGCTACACCTTC	CSPGLEDGYTF
NA	14	TRBJ1-1	TRBV4-3	NA	TGCGCCAGCAGCCAAGTCTCTGGGGGGACTGAAGCTTTCTTT	CASSQVSGGTEAFF
TRBD2	14	TRBJ2-1	TRBV5-1	NA	TGCGCCAGCAGCGTCGGACTAGCGGGCAATGAGCAGTTCTTC	CASSVGLAGNEQFF
NA	14	TRBJ2-6	TRBV19	NA	TGTGCCAGTATGCGAGTAACTGGGGCCAACGTCCTGACTTTC	CASMRVTGANVLTF
TRBD2	16	TRBJ2-1	TRBV27	NA	TGTGCCAGCAGTTTATTCCAGCGGGGGGCGGACAATGAGCAGTTCTTC	CASSLFQRGADNEQFF
TRBD1	14	TRBJ1-1	TRBV5-1	NA	TGCGCCAGCAGCGTCATCCCGGGGACAGGGGAAGCTTTCTTT	CASSVIPGTGEAFF
TRBD1	15	TRBJ2-5	TRBV9	NA	TGTGCCAGCAGCGTAGGTGCCAGGGGGCCAGAGACCCAGTACTTC	CASSVGARGPETQYF